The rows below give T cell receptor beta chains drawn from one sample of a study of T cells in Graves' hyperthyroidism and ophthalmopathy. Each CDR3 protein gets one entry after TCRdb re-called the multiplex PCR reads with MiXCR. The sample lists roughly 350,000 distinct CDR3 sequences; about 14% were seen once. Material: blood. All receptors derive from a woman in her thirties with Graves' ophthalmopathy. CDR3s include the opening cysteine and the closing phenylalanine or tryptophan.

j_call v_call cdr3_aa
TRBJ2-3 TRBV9 CASSVDADRFTDTQYF
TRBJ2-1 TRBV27 CASSSRASSSYNEQFF
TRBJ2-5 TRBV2 CASSRTSGPQETQYF
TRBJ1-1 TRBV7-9 CASSPLQNTEAFF
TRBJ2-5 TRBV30 CAWSARSGETQYF
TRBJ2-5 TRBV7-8 CASSLELGQGAEETQYF
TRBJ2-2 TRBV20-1 CSARRGALATNTGELFF
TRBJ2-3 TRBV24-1 CATSEVSAAGGDTQYF
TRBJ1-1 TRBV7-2 CASSLVAGMNTEAFF
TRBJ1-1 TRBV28 CASSLSGENTEAFF
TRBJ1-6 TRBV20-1 CSALPWGVFTSPLHF
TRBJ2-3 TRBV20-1 CSAVGLAGYSTDTQYF
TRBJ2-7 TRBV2 CASSDPASYEQYF
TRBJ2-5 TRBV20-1 CSARDISLAGVQETQYF
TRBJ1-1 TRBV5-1 CASSFLGMNTEAFF
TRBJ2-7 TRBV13 CASSETYKGYEQYF
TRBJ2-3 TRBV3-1 CASSQGPADTQYF
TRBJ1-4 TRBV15 CATRIGWAGTGVNEKLFF
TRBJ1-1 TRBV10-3 CATADPRTGAMNTEAFF
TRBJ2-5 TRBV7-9 CASSLDRTGVLETQYF
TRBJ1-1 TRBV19 CASSIGGWNTEAFF
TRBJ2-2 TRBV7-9 CASSPPAGKVSGELFF
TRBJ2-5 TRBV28 CASGTSGETQYF
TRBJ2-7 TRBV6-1 CASRGMDRSSYEQYF
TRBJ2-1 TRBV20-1 CSARDPARGGSLGEQFF
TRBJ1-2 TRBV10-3 CAIGTANNYGYTF
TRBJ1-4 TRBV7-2 CASISYPGQGNEKLFF
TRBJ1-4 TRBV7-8 CASSGGLVDEKLFF
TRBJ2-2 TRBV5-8 CASSLFRGYNTGELFF
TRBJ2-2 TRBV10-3 CAISELGTLYTGELFF
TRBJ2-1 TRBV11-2 CASSLEDGGTYNEQFF
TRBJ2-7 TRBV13 CASSLPQSSYEQYF
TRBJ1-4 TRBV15 CATSRDRAIGEKLFF
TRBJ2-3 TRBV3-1 CASSQIQGTDTQYF
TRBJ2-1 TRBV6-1 CASSVTENNEQFF
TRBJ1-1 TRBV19 CASSMGLLKVANTEAFF
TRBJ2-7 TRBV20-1 CSAIPGLAGIYEQYF
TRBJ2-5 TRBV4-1 CASSQVRGGQETQYF
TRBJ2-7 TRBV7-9 CASSSARVMLYEQYF
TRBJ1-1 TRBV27 CASSWDSRNTEAFF
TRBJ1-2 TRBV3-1 CASNTGDYGYTF
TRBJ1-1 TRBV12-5 CASGIDREAFF
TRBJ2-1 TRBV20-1 CSAPGTGLYNEQFF
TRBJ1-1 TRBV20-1 CSALSRGLAEAFF
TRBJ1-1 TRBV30 CAWTVWANTEAFF
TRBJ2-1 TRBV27 CASSLWGSSDEQFF
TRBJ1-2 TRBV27 CASLSPGRPAGYTF
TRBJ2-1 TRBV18 CASSRGRANEQFF
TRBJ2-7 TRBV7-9 CASSPSGDSFYEQYF
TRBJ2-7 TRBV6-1 CASSHQGYYEQYF
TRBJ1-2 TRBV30 CAWSFRLTSVGYTF
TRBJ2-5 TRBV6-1 CASRQGGRETQYF
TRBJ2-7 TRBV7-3 CASSLTAWSDEQYF
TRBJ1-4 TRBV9 CASSGRWGSNEKLFF
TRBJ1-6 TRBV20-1 CSASRGAGYSPLHF